The 8 T cell receptor beta chains in this list originate from one sample, sequenced in a study of human T cells and chemical hapten exposure. Using its own MiXCR run on the RACE reads, TCRdb lists one record per CDR3 protein. The data show fewer than 85,000 distinct CDR3 sequences, roughly 8.6% seen once. Time point noted: healthy volunteer bleed at 6 weeks. Unfractionated whole blood was the source from which total RNA was extracted. The sequencing input was whole blood. These receptors came from a male donor in good health. Some clones in this sample may be carry-over from other donors' samples.

This sequence joins TRBV29-1 and TRBJ2-3; D unclear. From germline, CDR1 is SQVTM and CDR2 ANQGSEA. The CDR3 length is 15 residues. V shed 7 bases and J shed 0 bases, with 17 bases lying between them. The CDR3 DNA sequence: TGCAGCGGCCAGAACAGTGAGACTAGCACAGATACGCAGTATTTT. Residues: CSGQNSETSTDTQYF.

The chain links TRBV19 to TRBJ2-7; 12 bases align to TRBD2. J was trimmed by 6 bases and V by 5 bases; bases with no gene match: 11. Germline loops: CDR1 LNHDA, CDR2 SQIVND (reference sequence). This CDR3 is 16 amino acids long. The CDR3 nucleotides are TGTGCCAGTAGTCCAACACGACTAGCGGGAGCTGGCGAGCAGTACTTC. This encodes CASSPTRLAGAGEQYF.

J is TRBJ2-3 and V is TRBV27; TRBD1 is a possible D gene (5 bases). CDR3 length: 15 amino acids. Germline-derived CDR1 and CDR2 are MNHEY and SMNVEV (reference sequence). Between the trimmed V and J ends, which lost 2 bases and 4 bases, there was a span of 13 bases. CDR3 region: CASSLKGAGADTQYF. CDR3 DNA: TGTGCCAGCAGTTTAAAAGGGGCCGGCGCAGATACGCAGTATTTT.

DNA of the CDR3: TGTGCCAGCTCACCTGCGGGAGAGGGTACCGGGGAGCTGTTTTTT. Translating gives CASSPAGEGTGELFF. The rearrangement links TRBV18 to TRBJ2-2; 7 nucleotides align to TRBD2. The CDR3 is made up of 15 amino acids. The V gene end was trimmed by 3 bases and the J gene end by 5 bases; junction bases not matched to a gene: 6. Germline assignment: CDR1 KGHSH and CDR2 LQKENI.

The chain is built from TRBV5-1 and TRBJ2-7; 13 bases fit TRBD2. The CDR3 is made up of 17 amino acids. The junction had 5 bases not matched to a gene; V was cut back by 0 bases and J by 2 bases. Germline CDR1 and CDR2: SGHRS and YFSETQ. This CDR3 reads CASSLGLAGGLTYEQYF. The CDR3 DNA follows: TGCGCCAGCAGCTTGGGACTAGCGGGGGGCCTAACCTACGAGCAGTACTTC. The whole variable domain, remainder taken from reference TRBV5-1 and TRBJ2-7, is KAGVTQTPRYLIKTRGQQVTLSCSPISGHRSVSWYQQTPGQGLQFLFEYFSETQRNKGNFPGRFSGRQFSNSRSEMNVSTLELGDSALYLCASSLGLAGGLTYEQYFGPGTRLTVT.

This sequence joins TRBV7-8 and TRBJ1-4, with TRBD1 identical over 7 bases. Germline assignment: CDR1 SGHVS and CDR2 FQNEAQ. CDR3 length equals 15 residues. J gave up 7 bases and V 1 base, and 6 bases lay outside the gene matches. Here the CDR3 reads CASSLERGLVEKLFF. CDR3 sequence (DNA): TGTGCCAGCAGCTTAGAGAGGGGGCTCGTTGAAAAACTGTTTTTT.

This clonotype was observed a few times. At one boundary the junction diverges from the germline segment, which might be a read error. The chain links TRBV12-3 or TRBV12-4 to TRBJ1-2; no clear D. The CDR3 extends over 12 amino acids. The CDR3 sequence: CASSLGGSGYTF. The CDR3 DNA sequence: TGTGCCAGCAGCTTAGGAGGGTCTGGCTACACCTTC.

This clonotype was counted a few times. The V call is TRBV27, the J call TRBJ1-5; perhaps TRBD1 as D (5 bases). Trimming shortened V by 7 bases and J by 0 bases, and 10 bases separated the two germline ends. CDR1 is MNHEY, CDR2 SMNVEV, per germline (reference sequence). This CDR3 has 14 amino acids. CDR3: CASNQGYSNQPQHF. CDR3 in DNA: TGTGCCAGCAATCAGGGATATAGCAATCAGCCCCAGCATTTT.